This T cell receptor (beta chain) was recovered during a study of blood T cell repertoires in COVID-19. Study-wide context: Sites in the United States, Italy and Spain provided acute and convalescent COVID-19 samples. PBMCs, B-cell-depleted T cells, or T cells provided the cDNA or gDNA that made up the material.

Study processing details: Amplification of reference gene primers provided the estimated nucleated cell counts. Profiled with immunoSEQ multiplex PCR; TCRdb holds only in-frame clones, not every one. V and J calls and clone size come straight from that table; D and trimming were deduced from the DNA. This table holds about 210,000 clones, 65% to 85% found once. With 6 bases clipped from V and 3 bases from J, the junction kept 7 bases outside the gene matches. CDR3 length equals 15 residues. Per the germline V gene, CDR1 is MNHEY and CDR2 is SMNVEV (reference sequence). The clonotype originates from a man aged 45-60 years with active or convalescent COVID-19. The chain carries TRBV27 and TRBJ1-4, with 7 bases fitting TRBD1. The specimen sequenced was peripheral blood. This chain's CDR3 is CASRGLTGPNEKLFF. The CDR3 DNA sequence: TGTGCCAGCAGAGGTTTGACAGGGCCTAATGAAAAACTGTTTTTT.